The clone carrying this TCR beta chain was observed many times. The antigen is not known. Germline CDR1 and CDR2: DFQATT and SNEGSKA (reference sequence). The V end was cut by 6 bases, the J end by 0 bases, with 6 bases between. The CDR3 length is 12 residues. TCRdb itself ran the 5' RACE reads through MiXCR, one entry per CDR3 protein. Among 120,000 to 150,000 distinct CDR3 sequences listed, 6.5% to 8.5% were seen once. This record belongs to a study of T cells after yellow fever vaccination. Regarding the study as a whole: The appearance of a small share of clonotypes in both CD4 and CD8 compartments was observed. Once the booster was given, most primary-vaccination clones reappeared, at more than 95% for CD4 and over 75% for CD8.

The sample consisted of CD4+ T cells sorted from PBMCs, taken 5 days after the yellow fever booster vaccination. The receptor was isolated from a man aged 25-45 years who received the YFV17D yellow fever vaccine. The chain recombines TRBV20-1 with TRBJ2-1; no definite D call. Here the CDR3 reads CSAERSYNEQFF. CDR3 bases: TGCAGTGCCGAGCGCTCCTACAATGAGCAGTTCTTC.